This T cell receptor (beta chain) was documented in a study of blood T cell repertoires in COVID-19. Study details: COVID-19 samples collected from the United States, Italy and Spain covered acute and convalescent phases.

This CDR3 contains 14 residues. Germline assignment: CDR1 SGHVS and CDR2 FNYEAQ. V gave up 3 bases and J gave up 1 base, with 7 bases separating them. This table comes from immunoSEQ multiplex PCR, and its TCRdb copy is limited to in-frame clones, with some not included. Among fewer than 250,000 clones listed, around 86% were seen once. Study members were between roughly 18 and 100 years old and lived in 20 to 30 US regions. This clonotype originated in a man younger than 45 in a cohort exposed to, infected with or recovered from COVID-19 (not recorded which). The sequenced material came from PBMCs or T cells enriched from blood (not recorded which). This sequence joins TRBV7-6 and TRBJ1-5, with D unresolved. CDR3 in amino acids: CASSLSPSNQPQHF. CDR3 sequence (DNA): TGTGCCAGCAGCTTGAGTCCGAGCAATCAGCCCCAGCATTTT.